This T cell receptor beta chain is drawn from a study of metastatic and nonmetastatic thyroid tumors. The CDR3 covers 15 residues. CDR1 is SGHAT, CDR2 FQNNGV, per germline. V was cut by 4 bases and J by 9 bases, with 21 bases left in between. Ahead of thyroid surgery, no patient had received treatment of any kind. TCRdb reprocessed the PCR reads using MiXCR. The sample lists 9,000 to 13,000 clones; 25% to 30% were seen once. This TCR was sampled from a female donor with papillary thyroid cancer or a benign thyroid nodule (not recorded which). Some clones in this sample may be carry-over from other donors' samples. Material for sequencing was tumor tissue. This sequence joins TRBV11-2 and TRBJ1-2; D perhaps matches TRBD1 (6 bases). CDR3 in amino acids: CASSSPRAGAERYTF. The CDR3 DNA sequence: TGTGCCAGCAGCTCCCCCAGGGCAGGGGCGGAACGCTACACCTTC.